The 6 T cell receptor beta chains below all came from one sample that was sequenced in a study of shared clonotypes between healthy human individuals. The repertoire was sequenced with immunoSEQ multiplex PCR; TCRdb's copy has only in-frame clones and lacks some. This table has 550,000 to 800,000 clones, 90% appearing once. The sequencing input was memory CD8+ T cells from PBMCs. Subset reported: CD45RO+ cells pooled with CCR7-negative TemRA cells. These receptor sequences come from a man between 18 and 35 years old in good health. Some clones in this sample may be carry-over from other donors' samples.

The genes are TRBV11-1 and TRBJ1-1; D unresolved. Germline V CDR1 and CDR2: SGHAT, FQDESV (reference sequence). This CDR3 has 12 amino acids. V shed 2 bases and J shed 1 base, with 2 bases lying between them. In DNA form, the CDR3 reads TGTGCCAGCAGCTTAAGGAACACTGAAGCTTTCTTT. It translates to CASSLRNTEAFF.

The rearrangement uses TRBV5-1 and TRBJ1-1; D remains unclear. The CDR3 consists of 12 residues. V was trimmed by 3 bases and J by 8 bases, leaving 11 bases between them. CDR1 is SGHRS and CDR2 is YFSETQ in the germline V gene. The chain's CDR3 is CASSSGPPEAFF. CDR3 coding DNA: TGCGCCAGCAGCTCCGGGCCCCCCGAAGCTTTCTTT.

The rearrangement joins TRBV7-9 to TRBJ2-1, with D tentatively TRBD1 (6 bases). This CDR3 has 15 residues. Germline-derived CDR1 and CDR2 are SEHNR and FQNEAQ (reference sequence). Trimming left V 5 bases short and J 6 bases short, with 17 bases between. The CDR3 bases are TGTGCCAGCAGCCCCAACAGGGAAATCATCAATGAGCAGTTCTTC. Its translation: CASSPNREIINEQFF.

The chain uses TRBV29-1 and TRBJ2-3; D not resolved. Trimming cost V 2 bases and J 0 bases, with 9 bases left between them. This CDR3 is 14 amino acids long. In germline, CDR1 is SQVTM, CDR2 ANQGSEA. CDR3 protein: CSVESADSTDTQYF. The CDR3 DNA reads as TGCAGCGTTGAATCGGCGGACAGCACAGATACGCAGTATTTT.

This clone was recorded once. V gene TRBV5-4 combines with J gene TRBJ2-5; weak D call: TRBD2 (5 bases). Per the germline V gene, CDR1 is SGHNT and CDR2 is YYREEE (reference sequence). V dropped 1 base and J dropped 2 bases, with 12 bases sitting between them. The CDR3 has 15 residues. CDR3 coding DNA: TGTGCCAGCAGCTTGAGGGAGACGGGGCAAGAGACCCAGTACTTC. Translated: CASSLRETGQETQYF.

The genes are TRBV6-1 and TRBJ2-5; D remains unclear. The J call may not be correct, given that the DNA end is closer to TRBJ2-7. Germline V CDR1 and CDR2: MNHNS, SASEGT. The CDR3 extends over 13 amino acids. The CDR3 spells CASSVGVRDEQYF. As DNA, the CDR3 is TGTGCCAGCAGTGTCGGAGTGCGAGACGAGCAGTACTTC.